The 27 T cell receptor beta chains in this list originate from one sample, sequenced in a study of cytomegalovirus exposure and HLA in healthy donors. PCR was performed using 60 Vbeta and 13 Jbeta primers. Only in-frame clones appear in the TCRdb table, and some are missing; sequencing was by immunoSEQ multiplex PCR. Of some 180,000 clones listed, approximately 80% are singletons. Material for sequencing was PBMCs. The receptor source for this set is a woman in her thirties in good health and CMV-seronegative.

This clone was picked up one time. The chain has TRBV27 and TRBJ2-1; the match to TRBD2 covers 9 bases. CDR1 and CDR2 from the germline V gene are MNHEY and SMNVEV (reference sequence). After removal of 2 bases from V and 8 bases from J, the junction contained 10 bases not matched to a gene. This CDR3 spans 16 amino acids. The CDR3 nucleotides read TGTGCCAGCAGTTTAGAAGCGGGGGGCTGGGGATATGAGCAGTTCTTC. Translation gives CASSLEAGGWGYEQFF.

Here the CDR3 DNA reads TGCGCCAGCAGCCAAGTGAGGGGGCCCGAGCCCCAGCATTTT. It encodes CASSQVRGPEPQHF. V gene TRBV4-1 combines with J gene TRBJ1-5; 7 bases fit TRBD1. The CDR3 has 14 amino acids. Germline CDR1 MGHRA, CDR2 YSYEKL. Trimming at V came to 1 base and at J to 8 bases, leaving 5 bases not matched to a gene.

This clone occurred once. The chain carries TRBV6-1 and TRBJ2-1; TRBD2 aligns across 11 bases. Trimming cost V 4 bases and J 3 bases; bases outside gene matches: 11. Germline V gene lookup returns CDR1 MNHNS and CDR2 SASEGT. This CDR3 is built from 18 residues. The CDR3 reads CASSGDENSGRDYNEQFF. CDR3 sequence (DNA): TGTGCCAGCAGTGGAGACGAGAATAGCGGGAGGGACTACAATGAGCAGTTCTTC.

V and J are TRBV7-6 and TRBJ2-1, with unresolved D. CDR3 length: 15 residues. Germline assignment: CDR1 SGHVS and CDR2 FNYEAQ. V lost 0 bases to trimming and J lost 4 bases, with 10 bases between them. In DNA form, the CDR3 reads TGTGCCAGCAGCTTAGCTAGCTATGCTTACAATGAGCAGTTCTTC. It specifies CASSLASYAYNEQFF.

V is TRBV6-6 and J is TRBJ2-7; TRBD2 matches 8 bases. Trimming at V came to 3 bases and at J to 1 base, leaving 5 bases not matched to a gene. The V gene's germline CDR1 is MNHNY and CDR2 SVGAGI (reference sequence). CDR3 length: 15 amino acids. This CDR3 is CASSYAGGGSYEQYF. For the CDR3, the DNA is TGTGCCAGCAGTTATGCGGGAGGCGGATCCTACGAGCAGTACTTC.

The gene calls are TRBV4-2 and TRBJ2-7; unclear D gene. This CDR3 contains 13 residues. The V and J ends lost 0 bases and 2 bases respectively, with 5 bases between them. The germline V gene has CDR1 LGHNA and CDR2 YNFKEQ. CDR3 DNA: TGTGCCAGCAGCCAAGACAGAACCTACGAGCAGTACTTC. Protein sequence: CASSQDRTYEQYF.

The chain is built from TRBV7-2 and TRBJ2-3; possible D gene TRBD2, 5 bases. Germline V CDR1 and CDR2: SGHTA, FQGNSA. Trimming removed 2 bases from V and 7 bases from J, with 13 bases in between. CDR3 length: 14 residues. The CDR3 here is CASSLNRDGNTQYF. The CDR3 DNA is TGTGCCAGCAGCTTAAACCGGGATGGAAATACGCAGTATTTT.

This clone was recorded once. The chain is built from TRBV30 and TRBJ1-1, with 11 bases lining up with TRBD1. Germline V gene lookup returns CDR1 GTSNPN and CDR2 SVGIG (reference sequence). With V trimmed by 2 bases and J by 7 bases, 9 bases remained unmatched. The CDR3 is 15 residues long. The CDR3 bases are TGTGCCTGGAGTAGGGACAGGGGGGCCTCAAGTGAAGCTTTCTTT. It yields the protein CAWSRDRGASSEAFF.

The chain employs TRBV10-3 and TRBJ2-1; TRBD2 agrees at 7 bases. The trim removed 10 bases at V and 0 bases at J, leaving 6 bases unmatched. Germline CDR1 ENHRY, CDR2 SYGVKD. CDR3 length: 14 amino acids. This CDR3 is CATTSESSYNEQFF. The CDR3 nucleotides are TGTGCCACCACTAGCGAGAGCTCCTACAATGAGCAGTTCTTC.

This chain uses TRBV30 with TRBJ1-5; 8 nucleotides agree with TRBD1. Germline V CDR1 and CDR2: GTSNPN, SVGIG (reference sequence). The CDR3 has 14 residues. The junction had 7 bases not matched to a gene; V was cut back by 0 bases and J by 9 bases. The CDR3 is CAWSVLSGTGPQHF. CDR3 nucleotides: TGTGCCTGGAGTGTTTTATCCGGGACAGGGCCCCAGCATTTT.

V gene TRBV10-3 combines with J gene TRBJ1-3, with D uncertain. V shed 4 bases and J shed 0 bases, with 7 bases lying between them. Germline-derived CDR1 and CDR2 are ENHRY and SYGVKD. The CDR3 loop spans 14 amino acids. In DNA form, the CDR3 reads TGTGCCATCAGTGCATGGAGCTCTGGAAACACCATATATTTT. Its protein is CAISAWSSGNTIYF.

The table lists this clone with a count of one. In DNA form, the CDR3 reads TGTGCCAGCAGCCCCGGACAGGGGGCGTCGGTGGACACTGAAGCTTTCTTT. It is translated as CASSPGQGASVDTEAFF. This chain joins TRBV2 and TRBJ1-1; the match to TRBD1 covers 11 bases. Germline CDR1 SNHLY, CDR2 FYNNEI. The ends lost 6 bases at V and 3 bases at J; junction bases unmatched: 12. The CDR3 extends over 17 amino acids.

The chain joins TRBV15 to TRBJ1-1, with D possibly matching TRBD1 (5 bases). The CDR3 contains 13 residues. V dropped 9 bases and J dropped 0 bases, with 11 bases sitting between them. In germline, CDR1 is LNHNV, CDR2 YYDKDF (reference sequence). CDR3 amino acids: CATRYRLNTEAFF. For the CDR3, the DNA is TGTGCCACTAGGTACAGGTTGAACACTGAAGCTTTCTTT.

J is TRBJ1-2 and V is TRBV7-9; 9 nucleotides agree with TRBD1. V lost 0 bases and J lost 5; bases outside the gene matches: 4. This CDR3 contains 15 residues. Germline V gene lookup returns CDR1 SEHNR and CDR2 FQNEAQ (reference sequence). CDR3: CASSLASTGGYGYTF. In DNA, the CDR3 is TGTGCCAGCAGCTTAGCCTCGACAGGGGGATATGGCTACACCTTC.

In this sample, this clone turned up a few times. Compared with germline, one end of the junction differs, possibly owing to a read error. The chain couples TRBV7-9 to TRBJ2-7, with TRBD1 matching over 7 bases. The germline CDR1 and CDR2 sequences are SEHNR and FQNEAQ (reference sequence). There are 16 residues in the CDR3. The CDR3 region has the DNA TGTTCCAGCAGCTTGACGACAGGGTTTGTAACATACGAGCAGTACTTC. It yields the protein CSSSLTTGFVTYEQYF.

J is TRBJ2-1 and V is TRBV5-1; TRBD2 matches 11 bases. V was pared by 5 bases and J by 8 bases, with 6 bases of the junction left unmatched. The CDR3 runs 14 residues. CDR1 and CDR2 from the germline V gene are SGHRS and YFSETQ. The CDR3 bases are TGCGCCAGCAGGACTAGCGGGACGGCGGATGAGCAGTTCTTC. This sequence encodes CASRTSGTADEQFF.

A few counts support this clone. The chain has TRBV2 and TRBJ1-2; no definite D call. CDR1 is SNHLY, CDR2 FYNNEI, per germline. The CDR3 is made up of 14 amino acids. V was cut by 2 bases and J by 5 bases, with 12 bases left in between. The CDR3 loop reads CASSERGQPYGYTF. The CDR3 DNA follows: TGTGCCAGCAGTGAAAGAGGTCAGCCATATGGCTACACCTTC.

The V gene is TRBV27, the J gene TRBJ1-1; possible D gene TRBD1, 6 bases. Per germline, CDR1 MNHEY and CDR2 SMNVEV (reference sequence). With 6 bases removed from V and 8 bases from J, the gap between germline ends came to 19 bases. The CDR3 is 14 amino acids. The CDR3 sequence: CASRRGGTYFEAFF. In nucleotides, the CDR3 is TGTGCCAGCAGAAGGGGAGGGACATACTTCGAAGCTTTCTTT.

The chain uses TRBV5-4 and TRBJ2-1, with 11 bases matching TRBD1. The CDR3 is 16 residues long. CDR1 is SGHNT, CDR2 YYREEE, per germline (reference sequence). J was trimmed by 4 bases and V by 4 bases; bases with no gene match: 7. The CDR3 protein is CASSAPRDRGYNEQFF. The DNA of the CDR3 is TGTGCCAGCAGCGCTCCCCGGGACAGGGGGTACAATGAGCAGTTCTTC. The full variable domain, with the rest looked up from reference TRBV5-4 and TRBJ2-1, is ETGVTQSPTHLIKTRGQQVTLRCSSQSGHNTVSWYQQALGQGPQFIFQYYREEENGRGNFPPRFSGLQFPNYSSELNVNALELDDSALYLCASSAPRDRGYNEQFFGPGTRLTVL.

The chain uses TRBV7-8 and TRBJ1-5; no reliable D call. V was trimmed by 5 bases and J by 6 bases, leaving 11 bases between them. Germline V lookup: CDR1 SGHVS, CDR2 FQNEAQ. CDR3 length equals 13 residues. CDR3 protein: CASSPWRAQPQHF. CDR3 nucleotides: TGTGCCAGCAGCCCGTGGAGGGCTCAGCCCCAGCATTTT.

J is TRBJ1-2 and V is TRBV27; D gene unclear. Trimming pared 1 base from V and 2 bases from J, leaving 11 bases between. The V gene's germline CDR1 is MNHEY and CDR2 SMNVEV (reference sequence). The CDR3 totals 15 residues. DNA for the CDR3: TGTGCCAGCAGTTTATACAGTTCCCTGAACTATGGCTACACCTTC. Protein: CASSLYSSLNYGYTF.

J is TRBJ1-1 and V is TRBV11-2; D is unclear. Trimming left V 1 base short and J 6 bases short, with 12 bases between. In germline, CDR1 is SGHAT, CDR2 FQNNGV. The CDR3 has 14 residues. The CDR3 DNA reads TGTGCCAGCAGCTTAGCAGGAGGGTTCTCTGAAGCTTTCTTT. As protein: CASSLAGGFSEAFF.

The chain combines TRBV4-1 with TRBJ2-5, with D tentatively TRBD2 (5 bases). The CDR3 extends over 14 amino acids. Germline V gene sequence: CDR1 MGHRA, CDR2 YSYEKL. Trimming removed 3 bases at V and 5 bases at J, with 13 bases between. CDR3 nucleotides: TGCGCCAGCAGCCAGAGGGCAGGTATGGAGACCCAGTACTTC. It translates to CASSQRAGMETQYF.

V and J are TRBV4-1 and TRBJ1-5; TRBD1 aligns across 9 bases. V was pared by 4 bases and J by 7 bases, with 14 bases of the junction left unmatched. The CDR3 runs 17 residues. From germline, CDR1 is MGHRA and CDR2 YSYEKL. The CDR3 DNA follows: TGCGCCAGCAGCCCGGCACCTTGGGACAGGGCTGAACAGCCCCAGCATTTT. Encoded protein: CASSPAPWDRAEQPQHF.

V gene TRBV5-6 combines with J gene TRBJ1-1; 7 nucleotides align to TRBD1. Germline V lookup: CDR1 SGHDT, CDR2 YYEEEE. CDR3 length equals 17 residues. The ends lost 0 bases at V and 1 base at J; junction bases unmatched: 9. CDR3 sequence: CASSLEGRGIRNTEAFF. In DNA, the CDR3 is TGTGCCAGCAGCTTGGAGGGCAGGGGGATTAGGAACACTGAAGCTTTCTTT.

In this sample, this clone turned up a few times. This rearrangement joins TRBV4-1 to TRBJ2-2; 9 bases match TRBD1. The CDR3 sequence is 15 residues long. After removal of 3 bases from V and 7 bases from J, the junction contained 6 bases not matched to a gene. Germline CDR1 reads MGHRA; CDR2 reads YSYEKL. Here the CDR3 reads CASSQRQGDGGELFF. In nucleotides, the CDR3 is TGCGCCAGCAGCCAGCGACAGGGGGACGGCGGGGAGCTGTTTTTT.

V usage is TRBV30 and J usage is TRBJ1-1; D remains ambiguous. With 0 bases removed from V and 2 bases from J, the gap between germline ends came to 13 bases. The CDR3 totals 15 residues. The V gene's germline CDR1 is GTSNPN and CDR2 SVGIG (reference sequence). CDR3 sequence (DNA): TGTGCCTGGAGTGTATGGGCAAGTAGTAACACTGAAGCTTTCTTT. It is translated as CAWSVWASSNTEAFF.